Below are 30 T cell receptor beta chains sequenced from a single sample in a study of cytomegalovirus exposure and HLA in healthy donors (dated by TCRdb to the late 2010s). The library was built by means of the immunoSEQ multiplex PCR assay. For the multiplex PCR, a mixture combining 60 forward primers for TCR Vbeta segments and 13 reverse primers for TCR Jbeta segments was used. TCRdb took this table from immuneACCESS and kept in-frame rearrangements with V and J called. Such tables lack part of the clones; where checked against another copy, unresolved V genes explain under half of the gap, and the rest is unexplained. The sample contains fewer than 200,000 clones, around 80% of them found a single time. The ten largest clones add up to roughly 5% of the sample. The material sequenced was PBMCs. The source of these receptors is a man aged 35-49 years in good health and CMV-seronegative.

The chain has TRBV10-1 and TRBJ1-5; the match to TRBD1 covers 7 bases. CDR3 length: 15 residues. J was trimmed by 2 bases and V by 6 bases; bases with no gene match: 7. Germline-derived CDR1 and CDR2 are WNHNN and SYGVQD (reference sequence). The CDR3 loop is CASSRQGSGNQPQHF. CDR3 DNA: TGCGCCAGCAGCAGACAGGGTTCGGGCAATCAGCCCCAGCATTTT.

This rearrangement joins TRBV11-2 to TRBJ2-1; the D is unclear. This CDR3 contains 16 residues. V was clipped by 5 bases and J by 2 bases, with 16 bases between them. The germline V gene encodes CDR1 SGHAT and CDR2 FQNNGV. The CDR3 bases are TGTGCCAGCAGCCCGCCGCACTCGCTGACCTACAATGAGCAGTTCTTC. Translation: CASSPPHSLTYNEQFF.

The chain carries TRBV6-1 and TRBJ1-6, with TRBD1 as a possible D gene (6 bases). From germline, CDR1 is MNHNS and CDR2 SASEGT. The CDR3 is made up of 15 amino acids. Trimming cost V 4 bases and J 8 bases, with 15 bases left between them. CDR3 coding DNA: TGTGCCAGCAGTGTGGGGAGGGGGAGGTATTCACCCCTCCACTTT. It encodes CASSVGRGRYSPLHF.

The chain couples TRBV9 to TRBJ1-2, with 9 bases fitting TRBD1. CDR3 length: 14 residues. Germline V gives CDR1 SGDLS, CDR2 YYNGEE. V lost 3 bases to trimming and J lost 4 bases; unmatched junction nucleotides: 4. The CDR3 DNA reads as TGTGCCAGCAGCGCGGGACAGGGATTCTATGGCTACACCTTC. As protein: CASSAGQGFYGYTF.

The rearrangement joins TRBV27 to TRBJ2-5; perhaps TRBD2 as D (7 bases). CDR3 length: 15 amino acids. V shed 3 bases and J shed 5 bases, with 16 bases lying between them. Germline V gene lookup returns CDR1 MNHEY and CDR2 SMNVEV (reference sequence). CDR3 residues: CASSFEGVGGETQYF. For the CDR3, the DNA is TGTGCCAGCAGTTTTGAGGGGGTGGGAGGGGAGACCCAGTACTTC.

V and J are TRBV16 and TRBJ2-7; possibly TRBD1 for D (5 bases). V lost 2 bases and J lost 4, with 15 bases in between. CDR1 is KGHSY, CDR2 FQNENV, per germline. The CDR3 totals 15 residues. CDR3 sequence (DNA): TGTGCCAGCAGCCAAGGGGCAGGTTGGGCTTACGAGCAGTACTTC. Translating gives CASSQGAGWAYEQYF.

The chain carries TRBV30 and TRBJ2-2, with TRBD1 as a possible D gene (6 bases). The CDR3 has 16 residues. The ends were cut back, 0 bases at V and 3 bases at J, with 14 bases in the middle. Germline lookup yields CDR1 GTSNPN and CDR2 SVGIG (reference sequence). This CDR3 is CAWSVVPYRDTGELFF. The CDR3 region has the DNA TGTGCCTGGAGTGTGGTACCCTACAGGGACACCGGGGAGCTGTTTTTT.

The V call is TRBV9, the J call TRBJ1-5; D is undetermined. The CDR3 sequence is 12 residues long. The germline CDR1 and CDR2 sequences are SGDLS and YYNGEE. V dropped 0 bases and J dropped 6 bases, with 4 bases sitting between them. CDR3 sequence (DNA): TGTGCCAGCAGCGTAGGGAGTCAGCCCCAGCATTTT. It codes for CASSVGSQPQHF.

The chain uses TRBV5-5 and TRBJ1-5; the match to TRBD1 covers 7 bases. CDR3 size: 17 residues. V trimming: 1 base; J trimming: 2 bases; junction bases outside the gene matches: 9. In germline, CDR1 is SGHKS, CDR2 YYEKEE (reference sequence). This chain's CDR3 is CASSLRFDTGGNQPQHF. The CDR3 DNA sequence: TGTGCCAGCAGCTTGAGGTTCGACACAGGGGGCAATCAGCCCCAGCATTTT.

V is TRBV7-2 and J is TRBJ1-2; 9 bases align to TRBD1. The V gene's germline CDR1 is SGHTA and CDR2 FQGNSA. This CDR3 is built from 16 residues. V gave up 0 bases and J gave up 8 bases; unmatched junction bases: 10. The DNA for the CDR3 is TGTGCCAGCAGCTTAGCGCTATTACAGGGGGCGGGAGGCTACACCTTC. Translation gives CASSLALLQGAGGYTF.

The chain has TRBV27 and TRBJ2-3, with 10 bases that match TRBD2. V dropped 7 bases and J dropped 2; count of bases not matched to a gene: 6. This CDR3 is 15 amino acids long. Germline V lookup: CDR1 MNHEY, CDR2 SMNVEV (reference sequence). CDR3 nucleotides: TGTGCCAGCACCCAGGGGACTAGCGACACAGATACGCAGTATTTT. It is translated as CASTQGTSDTDTQYF.

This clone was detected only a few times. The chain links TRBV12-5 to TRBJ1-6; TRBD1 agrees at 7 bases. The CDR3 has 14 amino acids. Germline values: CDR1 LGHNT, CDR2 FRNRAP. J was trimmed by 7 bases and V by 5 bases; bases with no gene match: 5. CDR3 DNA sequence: TGTGCTAGTGGTCTCTGGACAGGAAATTCACCCCTCCACTTT. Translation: CASGLWTGNSPLHF.

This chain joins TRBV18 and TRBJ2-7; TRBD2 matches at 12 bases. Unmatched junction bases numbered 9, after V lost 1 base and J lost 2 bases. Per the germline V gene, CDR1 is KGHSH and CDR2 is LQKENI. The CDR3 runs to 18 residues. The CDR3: CASSPQGAGLAGPYEQYF. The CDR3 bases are TGTGCCAGCTCACCACAGGGGGCCGGACTAGCGGGGCCCTACGAGCAGTACTTC.

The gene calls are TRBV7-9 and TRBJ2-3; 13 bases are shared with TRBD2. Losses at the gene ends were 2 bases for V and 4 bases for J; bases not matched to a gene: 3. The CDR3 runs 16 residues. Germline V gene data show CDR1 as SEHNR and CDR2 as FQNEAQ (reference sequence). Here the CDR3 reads CASSLTSGGAADTQYF. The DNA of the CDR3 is TGTGCCAGCAGCTTAACTAGCGGGGGGGCCGCAGATACGCAGTATTTT.

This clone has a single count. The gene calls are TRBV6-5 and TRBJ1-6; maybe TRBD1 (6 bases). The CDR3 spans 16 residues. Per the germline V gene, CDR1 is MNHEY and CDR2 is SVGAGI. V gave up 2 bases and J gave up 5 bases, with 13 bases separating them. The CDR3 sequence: CASSYLTGFNNSPLHF. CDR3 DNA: TGTGCCAGCAGTTACCTAACAGGGTTTAATAATTCACCCCTCCACTTT.

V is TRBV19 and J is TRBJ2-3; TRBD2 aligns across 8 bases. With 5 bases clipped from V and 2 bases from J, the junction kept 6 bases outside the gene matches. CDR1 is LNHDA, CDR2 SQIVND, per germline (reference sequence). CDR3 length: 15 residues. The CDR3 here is CASSDPAGVTDTQYF. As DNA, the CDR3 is TGTGCCAGTAGTGATCCAGCGGGAGTCACAGATACGCAGTATTTT.

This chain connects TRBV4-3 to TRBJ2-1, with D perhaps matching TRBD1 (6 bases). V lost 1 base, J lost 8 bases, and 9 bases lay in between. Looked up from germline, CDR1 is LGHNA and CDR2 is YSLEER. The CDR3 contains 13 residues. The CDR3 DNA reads TGCGCCAGCAGCCAAGTCAAGGGGGATGAGCAGTTCTTC. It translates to CASSQVKGDEQFF.

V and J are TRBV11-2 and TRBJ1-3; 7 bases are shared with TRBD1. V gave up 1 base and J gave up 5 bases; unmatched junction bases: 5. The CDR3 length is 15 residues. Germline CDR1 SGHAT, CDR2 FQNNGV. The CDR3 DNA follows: TGTGCCAGCAGCTTAGTAGGGGGCTCGAGAAACACCATATATTTT. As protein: CASSLVGGSRNTIYF. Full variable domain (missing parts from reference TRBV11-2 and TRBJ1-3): EAGVAQSPRYKIIEKRQSVAFWCNPISGHATLYWYQQILGQGPKLLIQFQNNGVVDDSQLPKDRFSAERLKGVDSTLKIQPAKLEDSAVYLCASSLVGGSRNTIYFGEGSWLTVV.

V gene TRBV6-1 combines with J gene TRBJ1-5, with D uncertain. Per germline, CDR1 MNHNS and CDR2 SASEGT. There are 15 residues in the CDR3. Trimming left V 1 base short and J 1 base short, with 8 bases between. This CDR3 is CASSEVGGSNQPQHF. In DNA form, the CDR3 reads TGTGCCAGCAGTGAAGTTGGAGGGAGCAATCAGCCCCAGCATTTT.

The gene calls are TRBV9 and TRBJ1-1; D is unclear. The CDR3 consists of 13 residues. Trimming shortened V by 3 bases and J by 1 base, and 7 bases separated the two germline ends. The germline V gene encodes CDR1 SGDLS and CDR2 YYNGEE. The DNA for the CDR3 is TGTGCCAGCAGCGACGGGAGGAACACTGAAGCTTTCTTT. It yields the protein CASSDGRNTEAFF. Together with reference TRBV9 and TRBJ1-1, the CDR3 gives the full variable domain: DSGVTQTPKHLITATGQRVTLRCSPRSGDLSVYWYQQSLDQGLQFLIQYYNGEERAKGNILERFSAQQFPDLHSELNLSSLELGDSALYFCASSDGRNTEAFFGQGTRLTVV.

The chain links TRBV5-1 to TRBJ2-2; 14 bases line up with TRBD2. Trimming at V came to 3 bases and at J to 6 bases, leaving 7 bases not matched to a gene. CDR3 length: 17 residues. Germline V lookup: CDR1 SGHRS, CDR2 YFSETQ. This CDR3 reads CASSSGTSGSLAGELFF. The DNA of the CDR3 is TGCGCCAGCAGCTCCGGGACTAGCGGGAGTCTGGCCGGGGAGCTGTTTTTT.

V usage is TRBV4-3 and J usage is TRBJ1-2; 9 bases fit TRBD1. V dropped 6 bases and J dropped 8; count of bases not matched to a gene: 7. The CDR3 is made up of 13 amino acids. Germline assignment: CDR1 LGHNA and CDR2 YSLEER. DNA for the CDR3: TGCGCCAGCAGACGACAGGGGGATTACGGCTACACCTTC. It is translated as CASRRQGDYGYTF.

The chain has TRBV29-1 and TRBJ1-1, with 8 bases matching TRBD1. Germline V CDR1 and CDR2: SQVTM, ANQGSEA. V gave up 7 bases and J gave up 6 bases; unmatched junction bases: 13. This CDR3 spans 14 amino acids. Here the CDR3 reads CSAQRQGSMAEAFF. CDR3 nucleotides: TGCAGCGCCCAGCGACAGGGGAGCATGGCTGAAGCTTTCTTT. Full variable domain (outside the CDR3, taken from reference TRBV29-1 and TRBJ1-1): SAVISQKPSRDICQRGTSLTIQCQVDSQVTMMFWYRQQPGQSLTLIATANQGSEATYESGFVIDKFPISRPNLTFSTLTVSNMSPEDSSIYLCSAQRQGSMAEAFFGQGTRLTVV.

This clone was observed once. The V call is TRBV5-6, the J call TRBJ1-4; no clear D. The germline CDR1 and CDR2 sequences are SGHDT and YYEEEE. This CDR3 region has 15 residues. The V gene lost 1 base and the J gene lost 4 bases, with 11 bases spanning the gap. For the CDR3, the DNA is TGTGCCAGCAGCTTGTTCTCCAGGTATAATGAAAAACTGTTTTTT. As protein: CASSLFSRYNEKLFF.

The DNA of the CDR3 is TGCGCCAGCAGTGAGTCGAGGGTTACGAACACTGAAGCTTTCTTT. Its protein product is CASSESRVTNTEAFF. V is TRBV10-1 and J is TRBJ1-1, with D unclear. Germline V gene sequence: CDR1 WNHNN, CDR2 SYGVQD (reference sequence). Trimming left V 0 bases short and J 1 base short, with 9 bases between. This CDR3 has 15 amino acids.

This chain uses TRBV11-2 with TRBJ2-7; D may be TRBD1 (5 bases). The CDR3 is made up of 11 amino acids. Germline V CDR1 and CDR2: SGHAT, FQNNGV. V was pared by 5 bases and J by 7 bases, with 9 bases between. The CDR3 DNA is TGTGCCAGCAGCCTCCGGACAGAGCAGTACTTC. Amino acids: CASSLRTEQYF.

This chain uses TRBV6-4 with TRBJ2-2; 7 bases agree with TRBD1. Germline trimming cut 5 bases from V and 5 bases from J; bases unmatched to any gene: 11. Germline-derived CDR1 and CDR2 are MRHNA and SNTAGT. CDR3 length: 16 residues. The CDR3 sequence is CASSPQQGMGTGELFF. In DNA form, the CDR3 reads TGTGCCAGCAGTCCCCAACAGGGGATGGGAACCGGGGAGCTGTTTTTT.

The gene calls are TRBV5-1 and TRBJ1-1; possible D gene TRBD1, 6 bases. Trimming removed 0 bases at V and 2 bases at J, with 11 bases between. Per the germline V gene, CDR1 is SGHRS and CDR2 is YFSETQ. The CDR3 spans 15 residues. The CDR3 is CASSLVAGANTEAFF. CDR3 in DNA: TGCGCCAGCAGCTTGGTGGCAGGGGCAAACACTGAAGCTTTCTTT.

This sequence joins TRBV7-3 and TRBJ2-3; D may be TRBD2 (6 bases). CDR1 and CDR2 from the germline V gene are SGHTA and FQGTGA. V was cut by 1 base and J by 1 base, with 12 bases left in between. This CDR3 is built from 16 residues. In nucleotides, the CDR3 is TGTGCCAGCAGCTTAATGGCGGGGTCCGGCACAGATACGCAGTATTTT. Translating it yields CASSLMAGSGTDTQYF.

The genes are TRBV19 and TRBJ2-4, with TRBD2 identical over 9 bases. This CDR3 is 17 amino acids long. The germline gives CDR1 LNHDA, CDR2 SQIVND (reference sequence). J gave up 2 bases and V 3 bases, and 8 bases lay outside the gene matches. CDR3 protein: CASSIGGGRATKNIQYF. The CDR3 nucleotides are TGTGCCAGTAGTATCGGTGGCGGGAGGGCGACCAAAAACATTCAGTACTTC.